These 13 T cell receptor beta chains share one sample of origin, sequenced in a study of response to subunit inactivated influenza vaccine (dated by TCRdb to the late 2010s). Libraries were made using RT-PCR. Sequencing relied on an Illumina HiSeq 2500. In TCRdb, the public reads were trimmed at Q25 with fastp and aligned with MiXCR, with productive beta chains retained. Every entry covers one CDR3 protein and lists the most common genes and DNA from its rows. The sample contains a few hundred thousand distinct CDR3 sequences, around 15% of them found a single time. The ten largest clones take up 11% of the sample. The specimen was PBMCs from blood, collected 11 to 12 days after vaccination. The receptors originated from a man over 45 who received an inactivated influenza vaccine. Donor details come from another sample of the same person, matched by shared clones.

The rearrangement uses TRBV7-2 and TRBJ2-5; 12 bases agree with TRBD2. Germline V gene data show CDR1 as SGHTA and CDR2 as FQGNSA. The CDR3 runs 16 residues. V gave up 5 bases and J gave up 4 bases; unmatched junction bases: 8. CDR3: CASSQRLAGVRETQYF. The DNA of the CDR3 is TGTGCCAGCAGCCAACGACTAGCGGGAGTGCGAGAGACCCAGTACTTC.

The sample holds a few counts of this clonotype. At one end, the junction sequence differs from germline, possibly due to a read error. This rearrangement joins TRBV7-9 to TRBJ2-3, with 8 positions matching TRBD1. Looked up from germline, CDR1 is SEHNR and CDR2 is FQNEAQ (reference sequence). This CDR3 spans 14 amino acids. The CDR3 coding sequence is TGTGCCAGCAGCTCGGACAGGGACACATATACGCAGTATTTT. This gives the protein CASSSDRDTYTQYF.

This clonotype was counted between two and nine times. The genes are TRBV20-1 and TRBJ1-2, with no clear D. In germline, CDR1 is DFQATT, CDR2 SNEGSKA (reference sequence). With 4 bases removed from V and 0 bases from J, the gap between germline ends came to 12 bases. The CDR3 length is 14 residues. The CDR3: CSANGGIANYGYTF. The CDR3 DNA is TGCAGTGCTAACGGAGGAATAGCTAACTATGGCTACACCTTC.

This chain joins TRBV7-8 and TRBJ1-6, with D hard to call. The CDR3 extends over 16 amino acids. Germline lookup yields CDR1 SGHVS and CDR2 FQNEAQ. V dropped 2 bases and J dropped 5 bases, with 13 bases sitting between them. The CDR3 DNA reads TGTGCCAGCAGCTTATCCCGAATTCCGAATAATTCACCCCTCCACTTT. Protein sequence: CASSLSRIPNNSPLHF.

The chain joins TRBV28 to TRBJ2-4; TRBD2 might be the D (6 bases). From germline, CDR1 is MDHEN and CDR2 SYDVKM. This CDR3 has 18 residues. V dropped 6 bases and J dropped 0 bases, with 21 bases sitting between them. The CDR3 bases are TGTGCCAGCAGCTCCCAGAAAGCGGGCGTAGTAGCCAAAAACATTCAGTACTTC. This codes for CASSSQKAGVVAKNIQYF.

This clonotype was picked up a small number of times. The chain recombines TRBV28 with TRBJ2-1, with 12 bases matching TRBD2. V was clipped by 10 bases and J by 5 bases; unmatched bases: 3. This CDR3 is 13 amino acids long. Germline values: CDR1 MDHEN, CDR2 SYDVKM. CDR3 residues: CATRTSGNNEQFF. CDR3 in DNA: TGTGCCACCAGGACTAGCGGGAACAATGAGCAGTTCTTC.

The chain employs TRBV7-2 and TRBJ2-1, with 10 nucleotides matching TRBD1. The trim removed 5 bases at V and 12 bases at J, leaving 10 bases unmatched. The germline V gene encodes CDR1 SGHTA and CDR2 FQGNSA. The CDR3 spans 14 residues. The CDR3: CASSRGQGRIRQFF. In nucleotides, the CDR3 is TGTGCCAGCAGCCGGGGACAGGGGAGGATCAGGCAGTTCTTC.

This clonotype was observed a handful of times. CDR3 in amino acids: CATSRDRVGQPQHF. The CDR3, as DNA: TGTGCCACCAGCAGAGACAGGGTGGGACAGCCCCAGCATTTT. The chain recombines TRBV15 with TRBJ1-5, with TRBD1 as a possible D gene (5 bases). CDR1 is LNHNV and CDR2 is YYDKDF in the germline V gene (reference sequence). The CDR3 runs to 14 residues. V was cut by 0 bases and J by 7 bases, with 10 bases left in between.

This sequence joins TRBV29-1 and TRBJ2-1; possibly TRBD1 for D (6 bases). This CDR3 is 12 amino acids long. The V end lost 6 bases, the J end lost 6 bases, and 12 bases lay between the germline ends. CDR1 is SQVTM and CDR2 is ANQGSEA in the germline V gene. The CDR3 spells CSVAPRGNEQFF. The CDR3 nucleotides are TGCAGCGTCGCTCCCAGGGGCAATGAGCAGTTCTTC.

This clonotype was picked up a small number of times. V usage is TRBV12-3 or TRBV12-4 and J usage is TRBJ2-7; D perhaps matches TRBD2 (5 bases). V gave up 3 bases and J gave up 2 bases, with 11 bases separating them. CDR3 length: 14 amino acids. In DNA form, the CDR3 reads TGTGCCAGCAGTTTTAGCGTTTCTCCCTACGAGCAGTACTTC. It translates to CASSFSVSPYEQYF.

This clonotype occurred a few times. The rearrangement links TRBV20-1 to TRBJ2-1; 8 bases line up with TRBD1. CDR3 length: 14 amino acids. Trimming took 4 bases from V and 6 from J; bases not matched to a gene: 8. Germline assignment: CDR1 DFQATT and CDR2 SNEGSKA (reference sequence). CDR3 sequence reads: CSAMDRVQVNEQFF. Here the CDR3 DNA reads TGCAGTGCTATGGACAGGGTTCAGGTCAATGAGCAGTTCTTC.

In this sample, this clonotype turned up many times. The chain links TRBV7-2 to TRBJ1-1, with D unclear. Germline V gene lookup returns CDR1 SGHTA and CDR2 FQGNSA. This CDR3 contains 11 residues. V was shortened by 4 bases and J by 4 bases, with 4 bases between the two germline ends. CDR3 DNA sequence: TGTGCCAGCAGCTCGAGCACTGAAGCTTTCTTT. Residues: CASSSSTEAFF.

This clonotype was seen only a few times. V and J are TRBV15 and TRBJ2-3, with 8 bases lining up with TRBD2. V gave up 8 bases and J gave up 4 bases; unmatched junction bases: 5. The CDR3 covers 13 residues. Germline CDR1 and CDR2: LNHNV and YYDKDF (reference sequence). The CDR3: CATRKRESDTQYF. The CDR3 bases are TGTGCCACCCGGAAGCGGGAGTCAGATACGCAGTATTTT.